The 18 T cell receptor beta chains in this list originate from one sample, sequenced in a study of Graves' ophthalmopathy and Graves' hyperthyroidism. Investigators amplified TCR beta CDR3 regions from RNA transcripts. First-round RT-PCR relied on HTBI primers, and a second-round multiplex PCR came next. One entry per CDR3 protein results from TCRdb running MiXCR on the multiplex PCR reads. The data hold about 210,000 distinct CDR3 sequences, with approximately 29% observed a single time. The source material was peripheral blood. The receptor source for this set is a man aged 50-60 years with Graves' ophthalmopathy.

This clonotype was seen at least ten times. This chain connects TRBV6-2 or TRBV6-3 to TRBJ2-2, with 8 nucleotides matching TRBD1. Germline CDR1 MNHEY, CDR2 SVGEGT. Losses at the gene ends were 5 bases for V and 3 bases for J; bases not matched to a gene: 14. The CDR3 covers 18 residues. The CDR3 nucleotides are TGTGCCAGCAGTCTTCCGGGACAGGCTTCCCAATACACCGGGGAGCTGTTTTTT. Its translation: CASSLPGQASQYTGELFF.

This clonotype was observed at least ten times. The chain combines TRBV6-5 with TRBJ1-6; possible D gene TRBD1, 5 bases. The germline V gene has CDR1 MNHEY and CDR2 SVGAGI. There are 15 residues in the CDR3. Trimming stripped 2 bases from V and 7 bases from J, with 12 bases between. CDR3 residues: CASSYNRQENSPLHF. The CDR3 coding sequence is TGTGCCAGCAGTTACAACAGGCAAGAGAATTCACCCCTCCACTTT.

The chain couples TRBV6-2 or TRBV6-3 to TRBJ2-7, with 11 bases fitting TRBD2. CDR3 size: 15 residues. V dropped 1 base and J dropped 4; count of bases not matched to a gene: 3. The germline CDR1 and CDR2 sequences are MNHEY and SVGEGT. CDR3 nucleotides: TGTGCCAGCAGTTACTTCGGGACTAGCGGATACGAGCAGTACTTC. It yields the protein CASSYFGTSGYEQYF.

V usage is TRBV28 and J usage is TRBJ2-7; the D is unclear. V was cut by 7 bases and J by 7 bases, with 11 bases left in between. The germline CDR1 and CDR2 sequences are MDHEN and SYDVKM. This CDR3 is built from 11 residues. Written as DNA, the CDR3 is TGTGCCAGCAACACCATTGGAGAGCAGTACTTC. Its translation: CASNTIGEQYF.

This clonotype came up many times. V and J are TRBV7-2 and TRBJ2-4; TRBD1 matches 12 bases. The CDR3 length is 19 residues. The trim removed 1 base at V and 8 bases at J, leaving 15 bases unmatched. Germline-derived CDR1 and CDR2 are SGHTA and FQGNSA. The CDR3 region is CASSLGRGTGGPRLDIQYF. The CDR3 DNA is TGTGCCAGCAGCTTAGGGAGAGGGACAGGGGGCCCGAGGCTGGACATTCAGTACTTC.

In its sample, this clonotype was seen many times. The V gene is TRBV5-1, the J gene TRBJ1-2; 9 bases match TRBD1. The CDR3 extends over 15 amino acids. Unmatched junction bases numbered 7, after V lost 3 bases and J lost 4 bases. The germline gives CDR1 SGHRS, CDR2 YFSETQ. CDR3 nucleotides: TGCGCCAGCAGCTATCCGGGACAGGGAGGCTATGGCTACACCTTC. Translation gives CASSYPGQGGYGYTF.

The rearrangement links TRBV6-1 to TRBJ2-7; D remains unclear. The CDR3 runs 13 residues. The ends were cut back, 8 bases at V and 0 bases at J, with 11 bases in the middle. Germline lookup yields CDR1 MNHNS and CDR2 SASEGT. CDR3 loop: CASALQASYEQYF. The CDR3 nucleotides read TGTGCCAGCGCACTTCAGGCCTCCTACGAGCAGTACTTC.

This clonotype has ten or more counts. V and J are TRBV4-3 and TRBJ1-3, with D uncertain. The CDR3 runs to 15 residues. V lost 1 base to trimming and J lost 1 base, with 8 bases between them. Germline V gives CDR1 LGHNA, CDR2 YSLEER. The CDR3 spells CASSQGVASGNTIYF. The CDR3 coding sequence is TGCGCCAGCAGCCAAGGGGTAGCTTCTGGAAACACCATATATTTT.

This clonotype was found a few times. The rearrangement uses TRBV30 and TRBJ1-1, with D uncertain. The CDR3 has 13 amino acids. Per the germline V gene, CDR1 is GTSNPN and CDR2 is SVGIG (reference sequence). Deletions cut 2 bases from V and 0 bases from J, with 7 bases between. CDR3 region: CAWSPGLNTEAFF. The CDR3 bases are TGTGCCTGGAGTCCCGGCTTGAACACTGAAGCTTTCTTT. Supplemented by reference TRBV30 and TRBJ1-1, the full variable domain reads SQTIHQWPATLVQPVGSPLSLECTVEGTSNPNLYWYRQAAGRGLQLLFYSVGIGQISSEVPQNLSASRPQDRQFILSSKKLLLSDSGFYLCAWSPGLNTEAFFGQGTRLTVV.

This clonotype has ten or more counts. This sequence joins TRBV28 and TRBJ1-6; 8 bases align to TRBD1. The V segment lost 3 bases and the J segment 10 bases; nucleotides outside the gene matches: 2. The CDR3 sequence is 13 residues long. Germline loops: CDR1 MDHEN, CDR2 SYDVKM. For the CDR3, the DNA is TGTGCCAGCAGTTTGGACAGGGTCTCACCCCTCCACTTT. Translation gives CASSLDRVSPLHF. Full variable domain (outside the CDR3, taken from reference TRBV28 and TRBJ1-6): DVKVTQSSRYLVKRTGEKVFLECVQDMDHENMFWYRQDPGLGLRLIYFSYDVKMKEKGDIPEGYSVSREKKERFSLILESASTNQTSMYLCASSLDRVSPLHFGNGTRLTVT.

This clonotype has a count of ten or more. V usage is TRBV18 and J usage is TRBJ2-5, with 10 nucleotides matching TRBD1. CDR3 length: 17 amino acids. Trimming took 0 bases from V and 1 from J; bases not matched to a gene: 5. Germline CDR1 KGHSH, CDR2 LQKENI. CDR3 loop: CASSPPVGTGVQETQYF. The CDR3, as DNA: TGTGCCAGCTCACCACCGGTCGGGACAGGGGTCCAAGAGACCCAGTACTTC.

This clonotype appeared many times. This chain uses TRBV24-1 with TRBJ2-2; 13 nucleotides line up with TRBD2. Germline loops: CDR1 KGHDR, CDR2 SFDVKD. With 5 bases clipped from V and 5 bases from J, the junction kept 7 bases outside the gene matches. CDR3 size: 17 residues. The CDR3 here is CATSARPTSGRTGELFF. The CDR3 nucleotides read TGTGCCACCAGTGCCCGACCGACTAGCGGGAGGACCGGGGAGCTGTTTTTT.

This clonotype appeared many times. The chain combines TRBV27 with TRBJ1-2, with D possibly matching TRBD1 (5 bases). V lost 2 bases to trimming and J lost 8 bases, with 12 bases between them. The CDR3 is 13 amino acids. Per the germline V gene, CDR1 is MNHEY and CDR2 is SMNVEV (reference sequence). The CDR3 region has the DNA TGTGCCAGCAGTTTAAGGGGAAGCAGAGGCTACACCTTC. Translation: CASSLRGSRGYTF.

The chain joins TRBV6-1 to TRBJ1-1; tentatively, D is TRBD1 (5 bases). The CDR3 has 16 amino acids. Germline values: CDR1 MNHNS, CDR2 SASEGT. The V and J ends lost 6 bases and 2 bases respectively, with 19 bases between them. CDR3: CASRTRAGHENTEAFF. The DNA of the CDR3 is TGTGCCAGCAGGACACGGGCAGGGCACGAAAACACTGAAGCTTTCTTT.

The rearrangement links TRBV6-1 to TRBJ1-2; D call uncertain. The CDR3 totals 13 residues. V gave up 4 bases and J gave up 6 bases, with 12 bases separating them. From germline, CDR1 is MNHNS and CDR2 SASEGT. CDR3 sequence: CASSGHPGDGYTF. In DNA, the CDR3 is TGTGCCAGCAGTGGACATCCCGGGGATGGCTACACCTTC.

This clonotype was counted at least ten times. CDR3 residues: CASSARFANYGYTF. The CDR3 coding sequence is TGTGCCAGCAGTGCCAGGTTCGCTAACTATGGCTACACCTTC. The J gene is TRBJ1-2, the V gene TRBV28, with unresolved D. Trimming pared 5 bases from V and 0 bases from J, leaving 10 bases between. Germline CDR1 and CDR2: MDHEN and SYDVKM. CDR3 size: 14 residues.

This clonotype was counted ten times or more. This chain connects TRBV11-3 to TRBJ2-7; maybe TRBD1 (5 bases). Trimming left V 4 bases short and J 1 base short, with 8 bases between. Germline assignment: CDR1 SGHNT and CDR2 YENEEA. The CDR3 totals 13 residues. CDR3: CASSSDRSYEQYF. The CDR3 nucleotides are TGTGCCAGCAGCTCCGACAGATCCTACGAGCAGTACTTC.

In this sample, this clonotype turned up many times. The chain employs TRBV6-5 and TRBJ2-7, with TRBD2 matching 8 bases. Per germline, CDR1 MNHEY and CDR2 SVGAGI. This CDR3 region has 15 residues. V trimming: 5 bases; J trimming: 5 bases; junction bases outside the gene matches: 11. The CDR3 DNA reads TGTGCCAGCAGTCCGCGGGGCGGGGGGCAGAACGAGCAGTACTTC. It codes for CASSPRGGGQNEQYF.